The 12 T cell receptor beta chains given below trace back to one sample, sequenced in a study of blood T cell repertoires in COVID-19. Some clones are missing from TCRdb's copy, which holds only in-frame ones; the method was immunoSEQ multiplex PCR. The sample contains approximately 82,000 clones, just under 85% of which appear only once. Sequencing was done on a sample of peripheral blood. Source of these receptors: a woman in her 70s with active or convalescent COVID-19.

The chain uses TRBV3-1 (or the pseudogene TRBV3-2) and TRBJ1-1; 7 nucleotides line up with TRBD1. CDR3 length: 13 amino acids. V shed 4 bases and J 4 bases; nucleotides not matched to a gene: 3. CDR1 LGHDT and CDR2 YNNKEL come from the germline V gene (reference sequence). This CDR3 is CASSPGGSTEAFF. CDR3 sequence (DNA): TGTGCCAGCAGCCCAGGGGGTAGCACTGAAGCTTTCTTT.

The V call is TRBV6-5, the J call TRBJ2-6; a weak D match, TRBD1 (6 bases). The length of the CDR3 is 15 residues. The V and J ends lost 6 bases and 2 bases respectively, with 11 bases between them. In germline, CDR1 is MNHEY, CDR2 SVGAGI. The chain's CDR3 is CASSQYRAGANVLTF. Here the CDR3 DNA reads TGTGCCAGCAGCCAATACAGGGCTGGGGCCAACGTCCTGACTTTC.

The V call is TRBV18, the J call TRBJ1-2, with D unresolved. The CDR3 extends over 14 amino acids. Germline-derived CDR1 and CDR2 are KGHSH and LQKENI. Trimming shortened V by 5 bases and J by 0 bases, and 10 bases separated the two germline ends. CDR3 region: CASSTSLTNYGYTF. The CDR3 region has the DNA TGTGCCAGCTCAACTTCCTTAACTAACTATGGCTACACCTTC.

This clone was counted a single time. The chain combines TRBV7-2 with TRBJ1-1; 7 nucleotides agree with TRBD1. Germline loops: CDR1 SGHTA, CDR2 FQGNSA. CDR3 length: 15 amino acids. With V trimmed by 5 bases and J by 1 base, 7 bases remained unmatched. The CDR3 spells CASSVLGTENTEAFF. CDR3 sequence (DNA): TGTGCCAGCAGCGTACTTGGGACAGAGAACACTGAAGCTTTCTTT. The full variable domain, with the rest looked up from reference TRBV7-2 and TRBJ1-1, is GAGVSQSPSNKVTEKGKDVELRCDPISGHTALYWYRQSLGQGLEFLIYFQGNSAPDKSGLPSDRFSAERTGGSVSTLTIQRTQQEDSAVYLCASSVLGTENTEAFFGQGTRLTVV.

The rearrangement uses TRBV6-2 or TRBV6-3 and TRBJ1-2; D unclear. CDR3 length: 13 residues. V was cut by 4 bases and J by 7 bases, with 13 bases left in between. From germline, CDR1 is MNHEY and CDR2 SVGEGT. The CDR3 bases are TGTGCCAGCAGTTCCTTCGTCCAGGCTGGCTACACCTTC. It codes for CASSSFVQAGYTF.

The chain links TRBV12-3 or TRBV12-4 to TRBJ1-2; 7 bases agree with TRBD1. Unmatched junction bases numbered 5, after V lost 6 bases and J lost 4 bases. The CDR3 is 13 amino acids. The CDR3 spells CASRQTGIYGYTF. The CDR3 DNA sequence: TGTGCCAGCAGGCAGACAGGGATCTATGGCTACACCTTC.

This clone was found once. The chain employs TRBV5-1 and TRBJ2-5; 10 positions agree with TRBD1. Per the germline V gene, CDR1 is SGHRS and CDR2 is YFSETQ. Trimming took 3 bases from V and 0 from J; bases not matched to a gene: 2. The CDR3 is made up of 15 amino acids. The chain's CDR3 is CASSWGQGYQETQYF. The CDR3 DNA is TGCGCCAGCAGCTGGGGACAGGGGTACCAAGAGACCCAGTACTTC.

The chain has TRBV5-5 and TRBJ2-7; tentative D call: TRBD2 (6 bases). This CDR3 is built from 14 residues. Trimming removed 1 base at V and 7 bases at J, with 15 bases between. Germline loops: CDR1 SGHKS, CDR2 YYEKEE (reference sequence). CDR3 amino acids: CASSLLRGGGEQYF. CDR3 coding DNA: TGTGCCAGCAGCTTGTTACGCGGAGGAGGGGAGCAGTACTTC. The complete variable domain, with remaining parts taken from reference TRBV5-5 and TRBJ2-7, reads DAGVTQSPTHLIKTRGQQVTLRCSPISGHKSVSWYQQVLGQGPQFIFQYYEKEERGRGNFPDRFSARQFPNYSSELNVNALLLGDSALYLCASSLLRGGGEQYFGPGTRLTVT.

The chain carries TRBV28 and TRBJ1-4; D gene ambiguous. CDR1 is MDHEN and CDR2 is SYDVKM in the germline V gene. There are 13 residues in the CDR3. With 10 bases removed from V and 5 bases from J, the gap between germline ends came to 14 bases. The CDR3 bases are TGTGCCACCTCGGGGAGTCTAAATGAAAAACTGTTTTTT. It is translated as CATSGSLNEKLFF. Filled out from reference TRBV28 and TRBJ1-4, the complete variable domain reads DVKVTQSSRYLVKRTGEKVFLECVQDMDHENMFWYRQDPGLGLRLIYFSYDVKMKEKGDIPEGYSVSREKKERFSLILESASTNQTSMYLCATSGSLNEKLFFGSGTQLSVL.

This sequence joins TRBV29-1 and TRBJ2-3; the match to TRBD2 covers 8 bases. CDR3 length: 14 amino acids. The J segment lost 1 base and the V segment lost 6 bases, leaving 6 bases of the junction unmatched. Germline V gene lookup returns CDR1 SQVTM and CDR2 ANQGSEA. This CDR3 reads CSVGRGGGTDTQYF. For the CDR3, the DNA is TGCAGCGTGGGCCGGGGGGGCGGCACAGATACGCAGTATTTT.

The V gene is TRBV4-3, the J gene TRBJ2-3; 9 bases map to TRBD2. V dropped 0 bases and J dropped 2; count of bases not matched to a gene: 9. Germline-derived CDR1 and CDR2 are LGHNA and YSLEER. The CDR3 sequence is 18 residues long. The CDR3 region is CASSQEKGSGGPTDTQYF. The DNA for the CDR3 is TGCGCCAGCAGCCAAGAAAAGGGAAGCGGGGGGCCCACAGATACGCAGTATTTT.

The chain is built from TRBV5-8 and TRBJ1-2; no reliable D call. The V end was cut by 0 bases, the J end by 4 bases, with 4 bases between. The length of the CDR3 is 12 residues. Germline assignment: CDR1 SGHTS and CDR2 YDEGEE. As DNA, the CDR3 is TGTGCCAGCAGCTTGGAACTCTATGGCTACACCTTC. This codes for CASSLELYGYTF.